The 9 T cell receptor beta chains presented below share a single source sample, sequenced in a study of tissue T cells after allogeneic stem cell transplantation. Profiling relied on immunoSEQ multiplex PCR, and the TCRdb table lists in-frame clones only, not all of them. Of about 730 clones listed, about 45% are singletons. The input for sequencing was rectal tissue, taken at autopsy. The receptors were gathered from a female patient aged 40-70 years with steroid-refractory graft-versus-host disease after an allogeneic stem cell transplant. T cells may partly derive from the graft donor.

The chain links TRBV3-1 (or the pseudogene TRBV3-2) to TRBJ2-2; unclear D gene. The CDR3 runs 14 residues. V was clipped by 5 bases and J by 0 bases, with 7 bases between them. Germline-derived CDR1 and CDR2 are LGHDT and YNNKEL (reference sequence). The CDR3: CASSYTTNTGELFF. The CDR3 nucleotides are TGTGCCAGCAGCTATACAACGAACACCGGGGAGCTGTTTTTT.

The chain couples TRBV5-4 to TRBJ1-5; a weak D match, TRBD1 (5 bases). The CDR3 spans 14 residues. Germline-derived CDR1 and CDR2 are SGHNT and YYREEE (reference sequence). Trimming removed 0 bases at V and 5 bases at J, with 9 bases between. The CDR3 is CASSLDPRDQPQHF. The CDR3 bases are TGTGCCAGCAGCTTGGACCCCAGGGATCAGCCCCAGCATTTT.

In its sample, this clone is large (0.1 to 1%). This sequence joins TRBV18 and TRBJ2-7; TRBD2 matches 7 bases. Germline V gene sequence: CDR1 KGHSH, CDR2 LQKENI. The CDR3 loop spans 13 amino acids. The V gene end was trimmed by 6 bases and the J gene end by 4 bases; junction bases not matched to a gene: 6. The CDR3 region has the DNA TGTGCCAGCTCGTTCGCGGGAGCGTACGAGCAGTACTTC. It specifies CASSFAGAYEQYF.

This rearrangement joins TRBV15 to TRBJ2-5, with a tentative D call TRBD1 (8 bases). V lost 5 bases and J lost 4, with 17 bases in between. There are 15 residues in the CDR3. CDR1 is LNHNV and CDR2 is YYDKDF in the germline V gene (reference sequence). CDR3 DNA sequence: TGTGCCACCAGCTACACAGGGGGGGGGAGAGAGACCCAGTACTTC. Translated: CATSYTGGGRETQYF.

By sample fraction, this clone is medium-sized (0.01 to 0.1%). This chain joins TRBV29-1 and TRBJ2-1, with 12 bases matching TRBD2. This CDR3 is 17 amino acids long. V dropped 1 base and J dropped 10; count of bases not matched to a gene: 14. Per germline, CDR1 SQVTM and CDR2 ANQGSEA. The CDR3: CSVEADYASGRAWEQFF. CDR3 nucleotide sequence: TGCAGCGTTGAAGCCGACTACGCTAGCGGGAGGGCCTGGGAGCAGTTCTTC.

This clone has only one observation. The V gene is TRBV24-1, the J gene TRBJ2-2; D unresolved. Germline CDR1 is KGHDR and CDR2 is SFDVKD. The CDR3 has 16 amino acids. Trimming stripped 3 bases from V and 1 base from J, with 11 bases between. Here the CDR3 DNA reads TGTGCCACCAGTGATGTGGCAGAGCTGAACACCGGGGAGCTGTTTTTT. Translated: CATSDVAELNTGELFF.

The chain recombines TRBV30 with TRBJ2-7; no clear D gene. CDR3 length equals 11 residues. The V and J ends lost 0 bases and 4 bases respectively, with 4 bases between them. Germline V gives CDR1 GTSNPN, CDR2 SVGIG (reference sequence). CDR3 nucleotide sequence: TGTGCCTGGAGTGTGCTTTACGAGCAGTACTTC. This translates into CAWSVLYEQYF. The whole variable domain, filled in from reference TRBV30 and TRBJ2-7, reads SQTIHQWPATLVQPVGSPLSLECTVEGTSNPNLYWYRQAAGRGLQLLFYSVGIGQISSEVPQNLSASRPQDRQFILSSKKLLLSDSGFYLCAWSVLYEQYFGPGTRLTVT.

J is TRBJ2-2 and V is TRBV7-6; 12 bases are shared with TRBD1. This CDR3 comprises 18 residues. V shed 4 bases and J 3 bases; nucleotides not matched to a gene: 9. Germline CDR1 SGHVS, CDR2 FNYEAQ. CDR3: CASSSVGDRGLYTGELFF. In nucleotides, the CDR3 is TGTGCCAGCAGCTCGGTAGGGGACAGGGGGCTCTACACCGGGGAGCTGTTTTTT.

This clone is classed as hyperexpanded. The chain uses TRBV5-1 and TRBJ2-3; 9 nucleotides align to TRBD1. V shed 0 bases, J shed 3 bases, and the junction held 5 bases outside the gene matches. This CDR3 has 16 amino acids. The germline gives CDR1 SGHRS, CDR2 YFSETQ. CDR3 coding DNA: TGCGCCAGCAGCTTGGGCCAGGGACAGGGAACAGATACGCAGTATTTT. It translates to CASSLGQGQGTDTQYF.